The rows below give T cell receptor beta chains drawn from one sample of a study of T cells in Graves' hyperthyroidism and ophthalmopathy. TCRdb fed the multiplex PCR reads into MiXCR, producing one record per CDR3 protein. The sample lists hundreds of thousands of distinct CDR3 sequences; around 24% were seen once. Material for sequencing was blood. The receptors shown here come from a woman aged 25 to 39 with Graves' ophthalmopathy. Each CDR3 is given with its conserved first and last residue. A D gene is named only where the DNA matches it firmly. Size tells how often a clone was seen (once, few, many) or the class of an expanded clone, and some rows leave it out.

>few|TRBV5-1|TRBJ2-6|-|16
TGCGCCAGCAGCTTAAAAAGGGAGCCTGGGGCCAACGTCCTGACTTTC
CASSLKREPGANVLTF
>few|TRBV29-1|TRBJ1-2|-|15
TGCAGCGTTGAACTGCGGTTTAGGGCGCCCTATGGCTACACCTTC
CSVELRFRAPYGYTF
>-|TRBV30|TRBJ1-2|-|12
TGTGCCTGGGCAGGGGATTCGGATGGCTACACCTTC
CAWAGDSDGYTF
>-|TRBV12-3/TRBV12-4|TRBJ1-2|TRBD1|16
TGTGCCAGCAGTTCGACCGCGGGACAGGGGTTCTATGGCTACACCTTC
CASSSTAGQGFYGYTF
>many|TRBV6-1|TRBJ1-1|-|11
TGTGCCAGCCTAGCGAACACTGAAGCTTTCTTT
CASLANTEAFF
>many|TRBV28|TRBJ1-2|-|13
TGTGCCAGCAGTTCGGAGGGGTGGAGTGGCTACACCTTC
CASSSEGWSGYTF
>many|TRBV20-1|TRBJ1-2|-|15
TGCAGTGCTAGAGGGATCGACAGTACCTTCTATGGCTACACCTTC
CSARGIDSTFYGYTF
>many|TRBV7-4|TRBJ1-1|TRBD1|20
TGTGCCAGCAGCGTTTCCCGGGACAGGGGGCGGATTTCGATGAACACTGAAGCTTTCTTT
CASSVSRDRGRISMNTEAFF
>many|TRBV7-2|TRBJ1-1|-|17
TGTGCCAGCAGCCCCCGGATCTACAGGGCCCCGAACACTGAAGCTTTCTTT
CASSPRIYRAPNTEAFF
>few|TRBV12-3/TRBV12-4|TRBJ1-2|-|14
TGTGCAATCGACCCCGCCGCCGTTAACTATGGCTACACCTTC
CAIDPAAVNYGYTF
>few|TRBV29-1|TRBJ1-2|-|13
TGCAGCGTTGAAGAATTCAGGAACTATGGTTACACCTTC
CSVEEFRNYGYTF
>-|TRBV11-2|TRBJ2-2|-|13
TGTGCCACCGACAGGGAGGGAACCGGGGAGCTGTTTTTT
CATDREGTGELFF
>many|TRBV19|TRBJ2-7|-|13
TGTGCCAGTAGGCGAGGGAACTCCTACGAGCAGTACTTC
CASRRGNSYEQYF
>many|TRBV2|TRBJ2-7|TRBD2|15
TGTGCCAGCAGATTCGGGAGGCAGGCATCCTACGAGCAGTACTTC
CASRFGRQASYEQYF
>-|TRBV27|TRBJ2-4|TRBD1|11
TGTGCCAGCGGTAGGGGGCACATTCAGTACTTC
CASGRGHIQYF
>few|TRBV6-2/TRBV6-3|TRBJ1-2|-|16
TGTGCCAGCACATCCTTCCCACAGGCGAGTGCCTATGGCTACACCTTC
CASTSFPQASAYGYTF
>many|TRBV7-8|TRBJ2-7|TRBD1|15
TGTGCCAGCAGCTCGGGACAGGGCCTTTCCTACGAGCAGTACTTC
CASSSGQGLSYEQYF
>many|TRBV20-1|TRBJ2-7|TRBD1|13
TGCAGTACTAGACCGGGACAGGTCTACGAGCAGTACTTC
CSTRPGQVYEQYF
>many|TRBV29-1|TRBJ2-2|-|13
TGCAGCGTTGTTTCGGAGAACACCGGGGAGCTGTTTTTT
CSVVSENTGELFF
>-|TRBV7-2|TRBJ1-2|TRBD1|15
TGTGCCAGCAGCCCCGGGGACAGCAACAAATATGGCTACACCTTC
CASSPGDSNKYGYTF
>many|TRBV30|TRBJ2-7|TRBD2|13
TGTGCCTGGGCAGGGAGGGGAGCTTACGAGCAGTACTTC
CAWAGRGAYEQYF
>many|TRBV7-2|TRBJ1-1|TRBD1|15
TGTGCCAGCAGCTTAGAGGGGGCGCTGAGCACTGAAGCTTTCTTT
CASSLEGALSTEAFF
>many|TRBV19|TRBJ1-5|-|12
TGTGCCAGTAGTATCGGGGATCAGCCCCAGCATTTT
CASSIGDQPQHF
>many|TRBV7-2|TRBJ1-1|TRBD1|15
TGTGCCAGCAGCGTGTGGGGACAGCTGAACACTGAAGCTTTCTTT
CASSVWGQLNTEAFF
>few|TRBV6-5|TRBJ2-7|TRBD2|16
TGTGCCAGCAGTTACTCACCGGGACTAGCGGTGTCCGAGCAGTACTTC
CASSYSPGLAVSEQYF
>many|TRBV11-2|TRBJ2-5|TRBD1|15
TGTGCCAGCAGCTTAGTAGGGGGCAACCAAGAGACCCAGTACTTC
CASSLVGGNQETQYF
>-|TRBV5-1|TRBJ2-5|TRBD1|16
TGCGCCTCCTACCCCGAGACAGGGTATCCTGGGGAGACCCAGTACTTC
CASYPETGYPGETQYF
>-|TRBV24-1|TRBJ2-7|-|11
TGTGCCACCAGTTGGGGCTACGAGCAGTACTTC
CATSWGYEQYF
>-|TRBV6-2/TRBV6-3|TRBJ2-7|-|13
TGTGCCAGCAGTTACGAGACTAGGTACGAGCAGTACTTC
CASSYETRYEQYF
>many|TRBV28|TRBJ1-1|-|12
TGTGCCAGCAGTTTAGTGGGCAGGGTGCCTTTCTTT
CASSLVGRVPFF
>few|TRBV12-3/TRBV12-4|TRBJ2-7|TRBD2|14
TGTGCCAGCAGTTTGGCTAGCGGGAGAGTCGAGCAGTACTTC
CASSLASGRVEQYF
>-|TRBV29-1|TRBJ1-2|-|11
TGCAGCGTTGAATTTGGGTACGGCTACACCTTC
CSVEFGYGYTF
>few|TRBV4-2|TRBJ1-6|-|16
TGTGCCAGCAGCCAAGAAGGGATAAGTTTGAATTCACCCCTCCACTTT
CASSQEGISLNSPLHF
>many|TRBV12-3/TRBV12-4|TRBJ1-3|TRBD1|15
TGTGCCAGCAGACCCGAGACAGGGTCCGGAAACACCATATATTTT
CASRPETGSGNTIYF
>many|TRBV4-2|TRBJ2-7|-|13
TGTGCCAGCAGCCAACACCCTACCTACGAGCAGTACTTC
CASSQHPTYEQYF
>many|TRBV11-2|TRBJ2-3|TRBD2|16
TGTGCCAGCAGCTCGCTAGCGGGGGGGCAAGCAGATACGCAGTATTTT
CASSSLAGGQADTQYF
>many|TRBV3-1|TRBJ2-7|TRBD2|14
TGTGCCAGCAGCCGAGAGGGACTAGCGCGGGAGCAGTACTTC
CASSREGLAREQYF
>many|TRBV11-2|TRBJ2-4|-|14
TGTGCCAGCAGCTTCCATCAGAATCCAAACATTCAGTACTTC
CASSFHQNPNIQYF
>many|TRBV30|TRBJ2-7|-|12
TGTGCCTGCGAGGGTCTTTCCTACGAGCAGTACTTC
CACEGLSYEQYF
>many|TRBV27|TRBJ1-1|-|14
TGTGCCAGCAGTCCCTTACTCCCCAGGGATGGAGCTTTCTTT
CASSPLLPRDGAFF
>many|TRBV6-5|TRBJ1-6|TRBD1|16
TGTGCCAGCAGTTACTCGCCGCAGGGGGCGAGTTCACCCCTCCACTTT
CASSYSPQGASSPLHF
>few|TRBV12-3/TRBV12-4|TRBJ2-7|-|12
TGTGCCAGCACTATCGGGCTCCACGAGCAGTACTTC
CASTIGLHEQYF
>-|TRBV12-3/TRBV12-4|TRBJ2-2|TRBD1|15
TGTGCCAGCAGCGCGGGACAGGGGGCGGTCGGGGAGCTGTTTTTT
CASSAGQGAVGELFF
>many|TRBV5-1|TRBJ2-2|TRBD1|16
TGCGCCAGCAGCTCGGGACAGGGGGCACCAACCGGGGAGCTGTTTTTT
CASSSGQGAPTGELFF
>many|TRBV7-9|TRBJ2-5|-|14
TGTGCCAGCAGCTTTCTGGCAGTCCAAGAGACCCAGTACTTC
CASSFLAVQETQYF
>-|TRBV7-2|TRBJ1-6|-|13
TGTGCCAGCAGCAGCTATAGGGACTCACCCCTCCACTTT
CASSSYRDSPLHF
>many|TRBV6-5|TRBJ1-2|TRBD1|13
TGTGCCAGCAGTTACCCGGACAGGCGAGGCTACACCTTC
CASSYPDRRGYTF
>few|TRBV20-1|TRBJ2-7|-|16
TGCAGTGCTAGACCCCCCTCGGAGACGGTCCTCCGCGAGCAGTACTTC
CSARPPSETVLREQYF
>many|TRBV6-1|TRBJ1-1|-|13
TGTGCCAGCAGTACAGGGACTTCCACTGAAGCTTTCTTT
CASSTGTSTEAFF
>many|TRBV6-5|TRBJ2-7|TRBD1|16
TGTGCCAGCAGTTCCTTACCGGGACAGAGAAACTACGAGCAGTACTTC
CASSSLPGQRNYEQYF
>-|TRBV5-1|TRBJ2-3|-|15
TGCGCCAGCAGCTTGGACTTGAGTAGCACAGATACGCAGTATTTT
CASSLDLSSTDTQYF
>many|TRBV20-1|TRBJ1-2|-|12
TGCAGTGCTAGTAGGGGAGGCTATGGCTACACCTTC
CSASRGGYGYTF
>many|TRBV6-1|TRBJ2-2|-|13
TGTGCCAGCAGTGAAGACCAAGGCGGGGAGCTGTTTTTT
CASSEDQGGELFF
>-|TRBV9|TRBJ1-1|TRBD1|15
TGTGCCAGCAGCGTAGCGACAGGGGTGAACACTGAAGCTTTCTTT
CASSVATGVNTEAFF
>many|TRBV6-5|TRBJ1-2|TRBD1|13
TGTGCCAGCACAAATCAGGGGGCGAGTGGCTACACCTTC
CASTNQGASGYTF
>many|TRBV19|TRBJ2-7|-|15
TGTGCCAGTAGCCCCCTGGAGGGTTCCTTCTACGAGCAGTACTTC
CASSPLEGSFYEQYF
>many|TRBV12-3/TRBV12-4|TRBJ1-5|-|14
TGTGCCATCTGGACAGCTGGATCCAATCAGCCCCAGCATTTT
CAIWTAGSNQPQHF